This T cell receptor beta chain was sequenced during a study of T cells after yellow fever vaccination. Regarding the study as a whole: Peaking on day 5 versus 15, the secondary response was faster but weaker. Reappearing after the booster were most of the clones from primary vaccination (roughly 96% CD4, approximately 89% CD8).

TCRdb processed the 5' RACE reads anew with MiXCR; each CDR3 protein has one entry. The table shows roughly 65,000 distinct CDR3 sequences, with roughly 6% occurring only once. V gave up 5 bases and J gave up 1 base, with 21 bases separating them. The CDR3 covers 18 residues. CDR1 is SGHAT and CDR2 is FQNNGV in the germline V gene. This clonotype was detected ten times or more. The antigen is not known. This sample comprised CD4+ T cells sorted from PBMCs, obtained around 15 days after the first yellow fever vaccination. This TCR came from a man aged 18 to 35 who received the YFV17D yellow fever vaccine. The gene calls are TRBV11-2 and TRBJ1-5; D is undetermined. The CDR3 region has the DNA TGTGCCAGCAGCCGCCCATGGCGGTCGCCCAAGAGCAATCAGCCCCAGCATTTT. It encodes CASSRPWRSPKSNQPQHF.